This TCR beta chain came from a study of blood T cells in healthy people across ages. Study-wide results and limits: As age increased, TCR beta diversity per million T cells fell in a roughly linear fashion.

This clonotype was detected only a few times. What it binds is unknown. Each sample gave at least 7 million isolated PBMCs. V trimming: 5 bases; J trimming: 0 bases; junction bases outside the gene matches: 13. This CDR3 has 18 residues. CDR1 is LNHDA, CDR2 SQIVND, per germline (reference sequence). Next came a second PCR, run for roughly 6 to 11 cycles, which used a sample-barcoded 5' primer along with a J-beta primer mix. TCRdb re-called the 5' RACE reads with MiXCR, one entry per CDR3 protein. This sample yields 850,000 or so distinct CDR3 sequences, of which around 30% are seen a single time; roughly 17% belongs to the top ten.

The clonotype comes from a woman aged 80 or older in good health. This rearrangement joins TRBV19 to TRBJ1-5; 7 nucleotides line up with TRBD1. The sequencing input was blood. DNA of the CDR3: TGTGCCAGTAGTGACAGGGCCACCCATATGAGTAGCAATCAGCCCCAGCATTTT. As protein: CASSDRATHMSSNQPQHF.